This T cell receptor beta chain was obtained from a study of blood T cell repertoires in COVID-19. Overall study: Some COVID-19 samples were acute and others convalescent; all came from the United States, Italy and Spain. Nucleic acid was either cDNA or gDNA, and it came from T cells, B-cell-depleted T cells, or PBMCs.

Trimming pared 5 bases from V and 0 bases from J, leaving 14 bases between. This CDR3 contains 16 residues. CDR1 and CDR2 from the germline V gene are ENHRY and SYGVKD. Original handling: Estimated nucleated cell counts came from reference gene primer amplification. Generated by immunoSEQ multiplex PCR, the TCRdb table keeps only in-frame clones and is missing some. For V, J and clone size, that table is used; D and trimming come from the DNA. Here the sample spans around 250,000 clones, about 80% being singletons. The sequenced material came from peripheral blood. This chain links TRBV10-3 with TRBJ1-3; maybe TRBD1 (5 bases). The sequence derives from a young man who had recovered from COVID-19. CDR3 DNA sequence: TGTGCCATCAGTTCGATTACGGGACTCTCTGGAAACACCATATATTTT. Residues: CAISSITGLSGNTIYF.